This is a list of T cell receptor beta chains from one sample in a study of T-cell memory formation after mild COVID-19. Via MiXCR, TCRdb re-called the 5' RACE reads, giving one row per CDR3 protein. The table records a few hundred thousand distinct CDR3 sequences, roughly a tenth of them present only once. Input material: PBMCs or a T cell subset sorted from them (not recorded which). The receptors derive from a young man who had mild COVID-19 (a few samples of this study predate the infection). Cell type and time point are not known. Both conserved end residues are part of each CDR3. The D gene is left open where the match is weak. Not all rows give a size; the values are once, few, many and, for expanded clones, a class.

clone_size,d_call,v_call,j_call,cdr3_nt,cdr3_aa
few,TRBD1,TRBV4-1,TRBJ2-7,TGCGCCAGCAGCCACCCGGGACAGGCGACCGAGCAGTACTTC,CASSHPGQATEQYF
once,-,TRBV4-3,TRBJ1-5,TGCGCCAGCAGCCAAGAATATCGGCAGGGTGATCAGCCCCAGCATTTT,CASSQEYRQGDQPQHF
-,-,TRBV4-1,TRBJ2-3,TGCGCCAGCAGCCAGGGGGGCGCAGGTGGTAAGTCTAGCACAGATACGCAGTATTTT,CASSQGGAGGKSSTDTQYF
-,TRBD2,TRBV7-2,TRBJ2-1,TGTGCCAGCAGCTTAGGGTCTGGCGGGGGGCTCGGTGAGCAGTTCTTC,CASSLGSGGGLGEQFF
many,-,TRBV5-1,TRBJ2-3,TGCGCCAGCAGCTTGGCCCAGGTGACAGGCACAGATACGCAGTATTTT,CASSLAQVTGTDTQYF
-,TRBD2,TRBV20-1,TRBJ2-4,TGCAGTGCTAGAGCTAGCGGGGGGGCCGCCAAAAACATTCAGTACTTC,CSARASGGAAKNIQYF
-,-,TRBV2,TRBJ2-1,TGTGCCAGCAGGGGAACAGTAGGTGAGCAGTTCTTC,CASRGTVGEQFF
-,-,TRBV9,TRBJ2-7,TGTGCCAGCAGCGTAGCAGGGAGGAACGAGCAGTACTTC,CASSVAGRNEQYF
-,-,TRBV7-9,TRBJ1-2,TGTGCCAGCAGGATTGGCGGGGGGTTGCTCTATGGCTACACCTTC,CASRIGGGLLYGYTF
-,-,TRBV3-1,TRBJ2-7,TGTGCCAGCAGCCAAGATTGGGCCAGGGGATCCTACGAGCAGTACTTC,CASSQDWARGSYEQYF
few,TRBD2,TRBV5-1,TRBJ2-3,TGCGCCAGCAGCTTGGGGCCTAGCGGGGGAACTAGCACAGATACGCAGTATTTT,CASSLGPSGGTSTDTQYF
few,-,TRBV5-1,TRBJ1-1,TGCGCCAGCAGTTCTCTCCCTGACACAGCCACTGAAGCTTTCTTT,CASSSLPDTATEAFF
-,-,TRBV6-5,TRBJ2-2,TGTGCCAGCAGCCTCTCACGAGGTCGGACTCCTGTAACCGGGGAGCTGTTTTTT,CASSLSRGRTPVTGELFF
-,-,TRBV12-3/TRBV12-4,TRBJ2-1,TGTGCCAGCAGTTTAGGCCAGGTGTACAATGAGCAGTTCTTC,CASSLGQVYNEQFF
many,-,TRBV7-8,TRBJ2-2,TGTGCCAGCAGCTTAAGCCGACTCAACACCGGGGAGCTGTTTTTT,CASSLSRLNTGELFF
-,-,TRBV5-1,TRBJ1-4,TGCGCCAGCAGCTTGGGAATAGGGGAAAAACTGTTTTTT,CASSLGIGEKLFF
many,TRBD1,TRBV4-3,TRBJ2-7,TGCGCCAGCAGCCAGTTGACAGGGCTCGCCTACGAGCAGTACTTC,CASSQLTGLAYEQYF
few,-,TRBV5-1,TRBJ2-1,TGCGCCAGCAGCCCCGAGACTAGTCACAATGAGCAGTTCTTC,CASSPETSHNEQFF
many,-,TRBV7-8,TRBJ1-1,TGTGCCAGCAGCCCCAGGACCCTCAACACTGAAGCTTTCTTT,CASSPRTLNTEAFF
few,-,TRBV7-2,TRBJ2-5,TGTGCCAGCAGCCAACTCAGCCGGCAAGAGACCCAGTACTTC,CASSQLSRQETQYF
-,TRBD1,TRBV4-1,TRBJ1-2,TGCGCCAGCAGCCAAGGGACAGGGACCTCCTATGGCTACACCTTC,CASSQGTGTSYGYTF
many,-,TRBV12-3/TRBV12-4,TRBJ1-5,TGTGCCAGCAGTTTTGGAGGTAACAGCCCCCAGCATTTT,CASSFGGNSPQHF
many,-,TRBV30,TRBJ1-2,TGTGCCTGGGCGGTCTTCAGGGCTCAAGGCTACACCTTC,CAWAVFRAQGYTF
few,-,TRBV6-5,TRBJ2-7,TGTGCCAGCAGTTACTCTGGGGAGGTCTACGAGCAGTACTTC,CASSYSGEVYEQYF
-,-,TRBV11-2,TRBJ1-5,TGTGCCAGCAGCTTAGACAGTGTCTATAGCAATCAGCCCCAGCATTTT,CASSLDSVYSNQPQHF
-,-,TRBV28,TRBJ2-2,TGTGCCAGCAGTGAAACGACCGGGGAGCTGTTTTTT,CASSETTGELFF
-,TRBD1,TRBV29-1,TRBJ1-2,TGCAGCTTTTGGACAGGGGCGGATGGCTACACCTTC,CSFWTGADGYTF